This T cell receptor beta chain was recovered during a study of blood T cell repertoires in COVID-19 (dated by TCRdb to about 2020). Background for the entire study: Samples from collaborators originated in the United States, Italy and Spain and spanned both the acute and convalescent phases of COVID-19. A de-identified subject ID, COVID-19 status, age in years and sex were almost always included in the sample metadata. The repertoires were released in a freely available public database meant as a resource for research on the immune response to SARS-CoV-2. The dataset comprised deeply sampled blood TCRbeta repertoires from subjects exposed to, actively infected with, or recovered from COVID-19. The samples were drawn from the first 160 participants of the ongoing ImmuneRACE study and from 950 to 1,500 subjects provided by 6 global collaborators. HLA class I and class II types, where available, came from metadata supplied by the sample provider rather than from assay-based typing. The prospective study material was composed of cDNA or gDNA derived from T cells, B-cell-depleted T cells, or PBMCs. General conclusions and limits of the study: Clinical and demographic metadata were provided uncurated, with the amount varying by source and participant.

Enrolling through a virtual design, the prospective study's participants ranged in age from roughly 18 to 89 years and lived across some 22 United States geographic areas. To assign participants to cohorts, the prospective study relied on clinical history that participants themselves reported in a screening survey and a study questionnaire. Exposed participants were defined as having been in contact with someone with a PCR-confirmed or clinician-diagnosed COVID-19 case within 2 weeks of study entry. In the prospective study, whole blood, serum and a nasopharyngeal or oropharyngeal swab were collected from each participant by mobile phlebotomists. Additional blood draws and questionnaires over an approximately two-month period could optionally be provided by prospective study participants. Prospective study blood samples were shipped either frozen or at room temperature before DNA extraction. Regarding this clone: Its cognate antigen has yet to be identified. One base away there is no much larger clone; base qualities are not given.

The immunoSEQ Assay, a bias-controlled multiplex PCR, was used to amplify TCRbeta CDR3 regions from genomic DNA. In the original analysis: The number of nucleated cells in each sample was estimated by amplification of reference gene primers within the assay. Sequence reads were collapsed and filtered to measure the absolute abundance of every unique TCRbeta CDR3 rearrangement. For each sample, productive Simpson clonality was calculated as the square root of Simpson's diversity index over productive rearrangements. The clones in this table, taken by TCRdb from immuneACCESS, are in-frame only. Not every clone is retained; where verified, under half of the shortfall comes from an unresolved V gene, and the cause of the rest is unknown. V, J and clone size reflect that table, while D and trimming were determined from the DNA. The sample contains a few hundred thousand clones, 70% to 90% of them found a single time. The ten largest clones take up 1.4% of the sample.

The receptor was derived from a woman aged 18-29 years who had been exposed to COVID-19. Specimen: PBMCs or T cells enriched from blood (not recorded which).

The DNA sequence reads TGTGCCAGCAGCAAGGGACAGACGAACACTGAAGCTTTCTTT. Protein translation: CASSKGQTNTEAFF. Recombination linked TRBV7-3 to TRBJ1-1; TRBD1 lines up with 7 middle nucleotides. The CDR3, cysteine through phenylalanine, is 14 amino acids long. CDR3 DNA only is kept here, 42 bases in frame from base 1. Trimming accounts for 5 bases at V and 1 base at J, while the number of junction bases matched to no gene is 4. Taken from the germline V gene, the CDR1 and CDR2 loops are SGHTA and FQGTGA.